What follows is one T cell receptor beta chain and its context. What it binds is not known. These data belong to a study of human thymus T cells. Study findings and constraints: Repertoires sampled from thymus and blood appeared biased in V and J gene usage.

Profiled with immunoSEQ multiplex PCR; TCRdb holds only in-frame clones, not every one. This table holds 57,000 or so clones, 85% to 95% found once. The receptor was derived from a boy under three years old with a congenital heart defect but otherwise immunologically healthy. The sample comprised blood.

The CDR3 protein is CASISTLPYNEQFF. The CDR3 bases are TGTGCCAGCATCAGTACGCTCCCCTACAATGAGCAGTTCTTC. The chain combines TRBV7-9 with TRBJ2-1; D call uncertain. The V gene lost 7 bases and the J gene lost 2 bases, with 12 bases spanning the gap. Germline loops: CDR1 SEHNR, CDR2 FQNEAQ (reference sequence). The CDR3 length is 14 residues.